The 19 T cell receptor beta chains listed next were all sequenced from one sample in a study of shared clonotypes between healthy human individuals. The assay was immunoSEQ multiplex PCR, and TCRdb's table has in-frame clones only and misses some. The sample contains about 2.2 million clones, about 94% of which appear only once. CD8 cells regarded as naive lacked CD45RO, were positively chosen for CCR7, and omitted terminally differentiated effector memory CD45RA+ cells. Sequencing was performed on naive CD8+ T cells from PBMCs. The receptors originated from a man younger than 35 in good health. Some clones in this sample may be carry-over from other donors' samples.

J is TRBJ2-1 and V is TRBV9; 7 positions agree with TRBD2. Germline values: CDR1 SGDLS, CDR2 YYNGEE. The CDR3 covers 15 residues. With 0 bases clipped from V and 9 bases from J, the junction kept 9 bases outside the gene matches. The CDR3 protein is CASSVGLAPVGEQFF. The DNA for the CDR3 is TGTGCCAGCAGCGTAGGACTAGCCCCGGTCGGTGAGCAGTTCTTC.

The rearrangement links TRBV27 to TRBJ2-3; 11 nucleotides agree with TRBD2. Trimming at V came to 3 bases and at J to 6 bases, leaving 8 bases not matched to a gene. The CDR3 covers 16 residues. Germline values: CDR1 MNHEY, CDR2 SMNVEV (reference sequence). The CDR3 loop reads CASSFIAGGSRDTQYF. For the CDR3, the DNA is TGTGCCAGCAGTTTTATAGCGGGAGGGTCCCGGGATACGCAGTATTTT.

The genes are TRBV4-1 and TRBJ2-7, with D maybe TRBD2 (6 bases). This CDR3 is 15 amino acids long. With 2 bases removed from V and 7 bases from J, the gap between germline ends came to 18 bases. Germline loops: CDR1 MGHRA, CDR2 YSYEKL. This CDR3 is CASSQNNGRSWEQYF. Here the CDR3 DNA reads TGCGCCAGCAGCCAAAACAACGGGAGATCGTGGGAGCAGTACTTC.

V usage is TRBV27 and J usage is TRBJ2-7; TRBD1 aligns across 7 bases. The J segment lost 6 bases and the V segment lost 5 bases, leaving 4 bases of the junction unmatched. The CDR3 totals 12 residues. Germline V CDR1 and CDR2: MNHEY, SMNVEV (reference sequence). The CDR3 DNA reads TGTGCCAGCAGTACTGGGACAGCCGAGCAGTACTTC. Amino acids: CASSTGTAEQYF.

This rearrangement joins TRBV25-1 to TRBJ2-1; no reliable D call. Germline CDR1 reads MGHDK; CDR2 reads SYGVNS. The CDR3 extends over 12 amino acids. V lost 3 bases and J 4 bases, leaving 4 bases between the germline ends. The CDR3 protein is CASSDPYNEQFF. For the CDR3, the DNA is TGTGCCAGCAGTGATCCATACAATGAGCAGTTCTTC.

The chain uses TRBV28 and TRBJ1-1, with D uncertain. The CDR3 sequence is 13 residues long. Trimming cost V 2 bases and J 4 bases, with 8 bases left between them. Germline V gene sequence: CDR1 MDHEN, CDR2 SYDVKM. As DNA, the CDR3 is TGTGCCAGCAGTTTACAGACCTCCACTGAAGCTTTCTTT. It translates to CASSLQTSTEAFF.

As DNA, the CDR3 is TGTGCCAGCAGTGAACAACCCGGACAGGGTTTCAGCTCCTACGAGCAGTACTTC. Translated: CASSEQPGQGFSSYEQYF. V and J are TRBV2 and TRBJ2-7, with 8 bases identical to TRBD1. The CDR3 is 18 residues long. Germline V gene sequence: CDR1 SNHLY, CDR2 FYNNEI. V gave up 2 bases and J gave up 0 bases; unmatched junction bases: 12.

The chain joins TRBV5-8 to TRBJ2-3; TRBD1 matches 9 bases. Trimming removed 3 bases from V and 2 bases from J; junction bases left unmatched: 10. CDR1 is SGHTS, CDR2 YDEGEE, per germline. The CDR3 totals 17 residues. The CDR3 region is CASSSTGTGTVTDTQYF. As DNA, the CDR3 is TGTGCCAGCAGCTCAACCGGGACAGGGACTGTCACAGATACGCAGTATTTT.

The V and J genes are TRBV6-5 and TRBJ1-5; D is undetermined. Trimming took off 2 bases at V and 0 bases at J, with 5 bases between the two ends. Germline values: CDR1 MNHEY, CDR2 SVGAGI. There are 14 residues in the CDR3. CDR3 sequence (DNA): TGTGCCAGCAGTTACAGCCATAGCAATCAGCCCCAGCATTTT. Encoded protein: CASSYSHSNQPQHF.

V usage is TRBV30 and J usage is TRBJ2-2; 9 bases map to TRBD1. The junction had 6 bases not matched to a gene; V was cut back by 4 bases and J by 6 bases. The CDR3 contains 14 residues. CDR1 is GTSNPN and CDR2 is SVGIG in the germline V gene (reference sequence). CDR3 bases: TGTGCCTGGACCGGGACAGGGAGGGCCGGGGAGCTGTTTTTT. It translates to CAWTGTGRAGELFF.

The chain is built from TRBV7-9 and TRBJ2-2; D is perhaps TRBD2 (5 bases). CDR3 length equals 14 residues. The V gene's germline CDR1 is SEHNR and CDR2 FQNEAQ (reference sequence). Trimming cost V 7 bases and J 3 bases, with 12 bases left between them. The CDR3 sequence is CASIIGRDTGELFF. CDR3 bases: TGTGCCAGCATAATAGGGCGGGACACCGGGGAGCTGTTTTTT.

This clone was observed a single time. The V and J genes are TRBV13 and TRBJ1-2, with 7 bases fitting TRBD1. The CDR3 has 14 amino acids. Germline V gene lookup returns CDR1 PRHDT and CDR2 FYEKMQ (reference sequence). V dropped 3 bases and J dropped 7; count of bases not matched to a gene: 8. CDR3 sequence (DNA): TGTGCCAGCAGCTTTGACAGGGTGGCTCTTGGCTACACCTTC. It yields the protein CASSFDRVALGYTF.

The chain employs TRBV27 and TRBJ1-5, with 7 bases that match TRBD1. The CDR3 is 16 amino acids. Looked up from germline, CDR1 is MNHEY and CDR2 is SMNVEV (reference sequence). V was pared by 5 bases and J by 7 bases, with 14 bases of the junction left unmatched. The CDR3 nucleotides read TGTGCCAGCAGTCCCGCGACAGGGTGGAGCGGCCAGCCCCAGCATTTT. As protein: CASSPATGWSGQPQHF.

CDR3 DNA: TGCGCCAGCAGCCAGCAGGGGGCGTCCATGTACGAGCAGTACTTC. This gives the protein CASSQQGASMYEQYF. The chain recombines TRBV4-1 with TRBJ2-7, with 8 bases that match TRBD1. The CDR3 consists of 15 residues. Germline CDR1 reads MGHRA; CDR2 reads YSYEKL. V was pared by 3 bases and J by 4 bases, with 8 bases of the junction left unmatched.

The rearrangement links TRBV5-1 to TRBJ2-7; TRBD2 is a possible D gene (6 bases). V was pared by 7 bases and J by 4 bases, with 9 bases between. CDR3 size: 11 residues. From germline, CDR1 is SGHRS and CDR2 YFSETQ. This CDR3 reads CASGEAYEQYF. In DNA, the CDR3 is TGCGCCAGCGGGGAGGCGTACGAGCAGTACTTC.

The rearrangement links TRBV27 to TRBJ2-7, with 8 positions matching TRBD2. This CDR3 region has 15 residues. Trimming removed 0 bases from V and 6 bases from J; junction bases left unmatched: 7. Germline CDR1 is MNHEY and CDR2 is SMNVEV (reference sequence). DNA for the CDR3: TGTGCCAGCAGTTTATCCCCGGGACTAGTCTCCGAGCAGTACTTC. Amino acids: CASSLSPGLVSEQYF.

The chain has TRBV7-2 and TRBJ2-3; 9 bases are shared with TRBD2. CDR3 length: 14 amino acids. V was clipped by 3 bases and J by 3 bases; unmatched bases: 1. Germline CDR1 and CDR2: SGHTA and FQGNSA. The CDR3 reads CASSFSGRTDTQYF. CDR3 in DNA: TGTGCCAGCAGCTTTAGCGGGAGAACAGATACGCAGTATTTT.

The gene calls are TRBV11-2 and TRBJ1-2; 7 nucleotides match TRBD1. V trimming: 3 bases; J trimming: 2 bases; junction bases outside the gene matches: 3. This CDR3 spans 14 amino acids. Germline-derived CDR1 and CDR2 are SGHAT and FQNNGV. This CDR3 is CASSFGTENYGYTF. For the CDR3, the DNA is TGTGCCAGCAGCTTTGGGACAGAGAACTATGGCTACACCTTC. Based on the CDR3 plus reference TRBV11-2 and TRBJ1-2, the full variable domain is EAGVAQSPRYKIIEKRQSVAFWCNPISGHATLYWYQQILGQGPKLLIQFQNNGVVDDSQLPKDRFSAERLKGVDSTLKIQPAKLEDSAVYLCASSFGTENYGYTFGSGTRLTVV.

The chain employs TRBV13 and TRBJ1-1; the match to TRBD1 covers 9 bases. The V and J ends lost 4 bases and 1 base, in that order; junction bases with no gene match: 7. The CDR3 runs to 16 residues. CDR1 is PRHDT, CDR2 FYEKMQ, per germline (reference sequence). CDR3 sequence: CASSWDRDFPNTEAFF. The DNA of the CDR3 is TGTGCCAGCAGCTGGGACAGGGACTTCCCGAACACTGAAGCTTTCTTT.